Following are 17 T cell receptor beta chains from one sample sequenced in a study of type 1 regulatory T cells. TCRdb independently ran MiXCR on the reads; one entry per CDR3 protein. The data contain some 89,000 distinct CDR3 sequences, 31% of them seen just once; the ten biggest clones take up roughly 2.4%. Source material: CD4+ T cells, either the whole sample or a sorted fraction (not recorded which). The receptors originated from a human donor in good health.

The CDR3 bases are TGCAGCGTTAGCGCGGGAGGGGGGGAGGAGACCCAGTACTTC. It specifies CSVSAGGGEETQYF. The V call is TRBV29-1, the J call TRBJ2-5, with 9 positions matching TRBD2. Germline V gene data show CDR1 as SQVTM and CDR2 as ANQGSEA. CDR3 length: 14 residues. J lost 5 bases, V lost 5 bases, and 9 bases had no gene match.

This clonotype was observed a handful of times. The chain uses TRBV20-1 and TRBJ2-5, with 9 bases lining up with TRBD2. The CDR3 sequence is 16 residues long. V trimming: 5 bases; J trimming: 5 bases; junction bases outside the gene matches: 15. Germline V gene data show CDR1 as DFQATT and CDR2 as SNEGSKA (reference sequence). The CDR3 reads CSAPSGTSLSGETQYF. The CDR3 nucleotides read TGCAGTGCTCCTAGCGGGACGTCACTAAGTGGGGAGACCCAGTACTTC.

This chain connects TRBV11-3 to TRBJ2-1; D might be TRBD1 or TRBD2, each matching 5 bases. The CDR3 is 17 residues long. With 5 bases removed from V and 5 bases from J, the gap between germline ends came to 22 bases. The germline gives CDR1 SGHNT, CDR2 YENEEA. The CDR3 region is CASSPGQVDKEDNEQFF. The CDR3 DNA reads TGTGCCAGCAGCCCGGGGCAAGTCGACAAGGAAGACAATGAGCAGTTCTTC.

The chain uses TRBV7-9 and TRBJ2-5; no clear D. The CDR3 is 13 amino acids. V lost 11 bases and J lost 1, with 14 bases in between. Germline CDR1 reads SEHNR; CDR2 reads FQNEAQ (reference sequence). CDR3 loop: CAVPVPAQETQYF. CDR3 DNA sequence: TGTGCCGTCCCCGTGCCGGCCCAAGAGACCCAGTACTTC.

This clonotype has just a few counts. The chain couples TRBV11-2 to TRBJ2-3; TRBD2 matches at 10 bases. The CDR3 sequence is 16 residues long. Trimming at V came to 3 bases and at J to 4 bases, leaving 7 bases not matched to a gene. Germline lookup yields CDR1 SGHAT and CDR2 FQNNGV. CDR3 residues: CASSFTLAGVADTQYF. CDR3 nucleotide sequence: TGTGCCAGCAGCTTTACGCTAGCGGGAGTTGCAGATACGCAGTATTTT. The full variable domain, its missing parts supplied by reference TRBV11-2 and TRBJ2-3, is EAGVAQSPRYKIIEKRQSVAFWCNPISGHATLYWYQQILGQGPKLLIQFQNNGVVDDSQLPKDRFSAERLKGVDSTLKIQPAKLEDSAVYLCASSFTLAGVADTQYFGPGTRLTVL.

This clonotype was seen only a few times. The genes are TRBV20-1 and TRBJ2-5; D unresolved. The V gene's germline CDR1 is DFQATT and CDR2 SNEGSKA (reference sequence). This CDR3 comprises 14 residues. V lost 0 bases, J lost 5 bases, and 13 bases lay in between. The CDR3 DNA sequence: TGCAGTGCTAGAGATCAGGCTGCTCGGGAGACCCAGTACTTC. This codes for CSARDQAARETQYF.

V usage is TRBV5-4 and J usage is TRBJ2-5, with 7 bases lining up with TRBD1. V lost 4 bases and J lost 3; bases outside the gene matches: 12. This CDR3 spans 16 amino acids. CDR1 SGHNT and CDR2 YYREEE come from the germline V gene (reference sequence). CDR3 bases: TGTGCCAGCAGCCCGGGACAGCACCTTAACAAAGAGACCCAGTACTTC. Translating gives CASSPGQHLNKETQYF.

The chain recombines TRBV7-9 with TRBJ2-2; D may be TRBD2 (5 bases). Per the germline V gene, CDR1 is SEHNR and CDR2 is FQNEAQ (reference sequence). The V end lost 9 bases, the J end lost 1 base, and 9 bases lay between the germline ends. CDR3 size: 13 residues. CDR3 residues: CASGEKNTGELFF. The CDR3 region has the DNA TGTGCCAGTGGGGAGAAGAACACCGGGGAGCTGTTTTTT.

This chain uses TRBV29-1 with TRBJ2-7; D gene ambiguous. The V and J ends lost 5 bases and 3 bases respectively, with 8 bases between them. The CDR3 is made up of 11 amino acids. Germline CDR1 SQVTM, CDR2 ANQGSEA. This CDR3 is CSVLGNYEQYF. CDR3 sequence (DNA): TGCAGCGTTCTGGGGAACTACGAGCAGTACTTC.

The chain joins TRBV7-2 to TRBJ2-2; D is undetermined. The CDR3 has 15 residues. CDR1 and CDR2 (germline): SGHTA, FQGNSA. Trimming stripped 1 base from V and 6 bases from J, with 12 bases between. The CDR3 DNA reads TGTGCCAGCAGCTTAGTAGTCAGACTTCCCGGGGAGCTGTTTTTT. Translated: CASSLVVRLPGELFF.

With regard to this clonotype: This may be a read error: a much more frequent sequence differs by one nucleotide. The V and J genes are TRBV20-1 and TRBJ2-1, with 7 bases that match TRBD2. Per the germline V gene, CDR1 is DFQATT and CDR2 is SNEGSKA (reference sequence). The length of the CDR3 is 13 residues. The CDR3 spells CTPRTGGWNEQFF. CDR3 nucleotides: TGCACCCCCCGAACGGGAGGTTGGAATGAGCAGTTCTTC.

In this sample, this clonotype turned up a few times. The chain is built from TRBV5-1 and TRBJ2-7; possibly TRBD1 or TRBD2 for D (6 bases each). Germline CDR1 reads SGHRS; CDR2 reads YFSETQ. CDR3 length: 14 amino acids. Trimming stripped 4 bases from V and 3 bases from J, with 14 bases between. CDR3 nucleotides: TGCGCCAGCAGCGCACAGGGACTCGACTACGAGCAGTACTTC. Amino acid sequence: CASSAQGLDYEQYF. The variable domain in full, completed from reference TRBV5-1 and TRBJ2-7, reads KAGVTQTPRYLIKTRGQQVTLSCSPISGHRSVSWYQQTPGQGLQFLFEYFSETQRNKGNFPGRFSGRQFSNSRSEMNVSTLELGDSALYLCASSAQGLDYEQYFGPGTRLTVT.

This clonotype showed up just a few times. The rearrangement joins TRBV20-1 to TRBJ2-1, with D maybe TRBD2 (5 bases). V was clipped by 7 bases and J by 0 bases, with 13 bases between them. The CDR3 consists of 14 residues. Germline V lookup: CDR1 DFQATT, CDR2 SNEGSKA (reference sequence). For the CDR3, the DNA is TGCAGTGGGAGACTACCTAGCTCCTACAATGAGCAGTTCTTC. Residues: CSGRLPSSYNEQFF.

This clonotype has only a few counts. The chain combines TRBV5-6 with TRBJ1-2; D ambiguous. CDR1 and CDR2 (germline): SGHDT, YYEEEE. The CDR3 is 13 amino acids. V lost 9 bases, J lost 3 bases, and 15 bases lay in between. Here the CDR3 DNA reads TGTGCCACCTCTTCTATAAACGACTATGGCTACACCTTC. This sequence encodes CATSSINDYGYTF.

This clonotype was picked up a small number of times. The V gene is TRBV7-2, the J gene TRBJ1-4; D remains unclear. The CDR3 contains 15 residues. CDR1 and CDR2 from the germline V gene are SGHTA and FQGNSA. The V end was cut by 5 bases, the J end by 5 bases, with 15 bases between. In nucleotides, the CDR3 is TGTGCCAGCAGCCGTATACCAGGCAGAAATGAAAAACTGTTTTTT. Translated: CASSRIPGRNEKLFF.

J is TRBJ2-1 and V is TRBV7-2; 12 nucleotides agree with TRBD2. CDR3 length: 16 amino acids. Trimming took 5 bases from V and 9 from J; bases not matched to a gene: 11. CDR1 and CDR2 from the germline V gene are SGHTA and FQGNSA. As DNA, the CDR3 is TGTGCCAGCAGCACAGGAGTCAGACTAGCGGGAGCTGAGCAGTTCTTC. Translated: CASSTGVRLAGAEQFF.

This rearrangement joins TRBV7-2 to TRBJ2-2, with 7 nucleotides matching TRBD1. There are 16 residues in the CDR3. Germline V CDR1 and CDR2: SGHTA, FQGNSA. With 4 bases clipped from V and 4 bases from J, the junction kept 9 bases outside the gene matches. DNA of the CDR3: TGTGCCAGCAGCTATCATCCGGACAGGCCCACCGGGGAGCTGTTTTTT. This sequence encodes CASSYHPDRPTGELFF.